The 12 T cell receptor beta chains presented below share a single source sample, sequenced in a study of T cell clones after liver transplantation. This table comes from immunoSEQ multiplex PCR, and its TCRdb copy is limited to in-frame clones, with some not included. The sample contains tens of thousands of clones, 70% to 90% of which appear only once. The sample was CD4+ T cells from blood, taken at the 22-month timepoint. These receptors came from a human patient who received a liver transplant. Among the T cells, some may be from the graft donor.

This sequence joins TRBV7-9 and TRBJ2-3; D gene unclear. The CDR3 is 11 residues long. V was clipped by 5 bases and J by 4 bases, with 4 bases between them. CDR1 SEHNR and CDR2 FQNEAQ come from the germline V gene (reference sequence). This CDR3 reads CASSNADTQYF. In DNA, the CDR3 is TGTGCCAGCAGCAACGCAGATACGCAGTATTTT.

The chain is built from TRBV28 and TRBJ2-7; 8 bases are shared with TRBD2. With V trimmed by 4 bases and J by 1 base, 12 bases remained unmatched. The CDR3 contains 17 residues. Germline V gene sequence: CDR1 MDHEN, CDR2 SYDVKM. The CDR3 protein is CASSSNQPGLVSYEQYF. The CDR3 coding sequence is TGTGCCAGCAGTTCCAACCAACCGGGACTAGTGTCCTACGAGCAGTACTTC.

This chain joins TRBV6-5 and TRBJ1-1; the D gene is possibly TRBD1 (5 bases). CDR3 length: 13 amino acids. Deletions cut 10 bases from V and 1 base from J, with 13 bases between. CDR1 is MNHEY, CDR2 SVGAGI, per germline. This CDR3 reads CATRDHPNTEAFF. The CDR3 nucleotides read TGTGCCACTCGGGACCACCCGAACACTGAAGCTTTCTTT.

This chain links TRBV28 with TRBJ2-4; the match to TRBD2 covers 9 bases. The ends lost 2 bases at V and 9 bases at J; junction bases unmatched: 8. Germline V lookup: CDR1 MDHEN, CDR2 SYDVKM. The CDR3 has 15 residues. The CDR3 loop reads CASSLGAAGGGIQYF. The CDR3 bases are TGTGCCAGCAGTTTAGGTGCTGCGGGAGGGGGCATTCAGTACTTC.

This chain links TRBV6-5 with TRBJ2-7, with D uncertain. V lost 5 bases and J lost 3, with 8 bases in between. CDR1 is MNHEY and CDR2 is SVGAGI in the germline V gene. The CDR3 totals 12 residues. CDR3 in amino acids: CASSRSNYEQYF. As DNA, the CDR3 is TGTGCCAGCAGTCGTTCGAACTACGAGCAGTACTTC.

The rearrangement links TRBV4-1 to TRBJ2-3; no clear D. Trimming cost V 2 bases and J 10 bases, with 7 bases left between them. This CDR3 is 11 amino acids long. CDR1 and CDR2 (germline): MGHRA, YSYEKL. DNA for the CDR3: TGCGCCAGCAGCCAACTAGGCGCGCAGTATTTT. Translated, it gives CASSQLGAQYF.

The CDR3 nucleotides read TGTGCCAGTAGCCCCCAAAGCAACTATGGCTACACCTTC. Its translation is CASSPQSNYGYTF. The chain links TRBV19 to TRBJ1-2, with no clear D. In germline, CDR1 is LNHDA, CDR2 SQIVND (reference sequence). The CDR3 runs to 13 residues. V dropped 6 bases and J dropped 2 bases, with 10 bases sitting between them.

This clone was seen only once. The rearrangement links TRBV4-3 to TRBJ2-1, with D maybe TRBD2 (5 bases). V was clipped by 0 bases and J by 0 bases, with 12 bases between them. This CDR3 comprises 17 residues. Germline CDR1 and CDR2: LGHNA and YSLEER. The CDR3, as DNA: TGCGCCAGCAGCCAAGAAGGACTGGCGAGCTCCTACAATGAGCAGTTCTTC. It encodes CASSQEGLASSYNEQFF.

J is TRBJ2-5 and V is TRBV7-3; D gene ambiguous. The CDR3 is 13 residues long. Germline assignment: CDR1 SGHTA and CDR2 FQGTGA. V lost 2 bases and J 1 base, leaving 5 bases between the germline ends. Here the CDR3 reads CASSLEPQETQYF. In DNA, the CDR3 is TGTGCCAGCAGCTTAGAGCCCCAAGAGACCCAGTACTTC. Combining the CDR3 with reference TRBV7-3 and TRBJ2-5 gives the whole variable domain GAGVSQTPSNKVTEKGKYVELRCDPISGHTALYWYRQSLGQGPEFLIYFQGTGAADDSGLPNDRFFAVRPEGSVSTLKIQRTERGDSAVYLCASSLEPQETQYFGPGTRLLVL.

The V gene is TRBV25-1, the J gene TRBJ2-1; D is perhaps TRBD2 (5 bases). Germline V gene data show CDR1 as MGHDK and CDR2 as SYGVNS. V was shortened by 7 bases and J by 5 bases, with 21 bases between the two germline ends. The CDR3 consists of 16 residues. The CDR3 reads CASTPSLASNHNEQFF. CDR3 in DNA: TGTGCCAGCACTCCCTCCTTGGCTAGCAACCACAATGAGCAGTTCTTC.

This clone was counted once. In nucleotides, the CDR3 is TGTGCCAGCAGGCCGGGGACGGCGAACACTGAAGCTTTCTTT. It translates to CASRPGTANTEAFF. The chain has TRBV6-5 and TRBJ1-1, with D perhaps TRBD1 (5 bases). The CDR3 spans 14 residues. Trimming removed 6 bases from V and 1 base from J, with 12 bases in between. The V gene's germline CDR1 is MNHEY and CDR2 SVGAGI.

This clone appeared a single time. This CDR3 reads CASSIQVSGANVLTF. The CDR3 DNA is TGTGCCAGTAGTATACAAGTCTCTGGGGCCAACGTCCTGACTTTC. The genes are TRBV19 and TRBJ2-6; D remains unclear. Per the germline V gene, CDR1 is LNHDA and CDR2 is SQIVND (reference sequence). The CDR3 sequence is 15 residues long. V lost 2 bases, J lost 0 bases, and 5 bases lay in between. Variable domain in full (rest from reference TRBV19 and TRBJ2-6): DGGITQSPKYLFRKEGQNVTLSCEQNLNHDAMYWYRQDPGQGLRLIYYSQIVNDFQKGDIAEGYSVSREKKESFPLTVTSAQKNPTAFYLCASSIQVSGANVLTFGAGSRLTVL.